Given below is one T cell receptor (beta chain) in context. Its antigen is currently unknown. Other DNA sequences in the same sample also yield this CDR3. Sorting produced populations that all topped 98% purity. The data were taken from a study of beta chain features in type 1 diabetes. General study results and limits: All four CD4+ subsets of Type 1 diabetes patients contained TCRB CDR3s that were moderately but significantly shorter.

cDNA synthesis used the whole RNA isolate, giving expressed TCRB sequences. Repertoires were generated with immunoSEQ multiplex PCR, while TCRdb's copy carries only in-frame clones and drops some. The sample shows about 160,000 clones, over 55% of them seen only once. Trimming took off 5 bases at V and 0 bases at J, with 5 bases between the two ends. Germline V lookup: CDR1 SEHNR, CDR2 FQNEAQ (reference sequence). CDR3 length: 12 residues. This chain links TRBV7-9 with TRBJ2-7, with D unclear. The sequence was obtained from a young man with type 1 diabetes. The sequencing sample was made of naive CD4+ T cells from blood. For the CDR3, the DNA is TGTGCCAGCAGCGCGAGCTCCTACGAGCAGTACTTC. This codes for CASSASSYEQYF.